This is a list of T cell receptor beta chains from one sample in a study of blood T cell repertoires in COVID-19. Measured with immunoSEQ multiplex PCR; TCRdb has only the in-frame clones, and not every one. Among approximately 300,000 clones listed, around 82% were seen once. Sequencing was performed on peripheral blood. The receptors originated from a woman in her forties or fifties with acute or convalescent COVID-19. Both conserved end residues are part of each CDR3. A D gene is named only where the DNA matches it firmly. Not all rows give a size; the values are once, few, many and, for expanded clones, a class.

>NA|NA|TRBJ1-1|TRBV18
CASSPAQNTEAFF
TGTGCCAGCTCACCCGCACAGAACACTGAAGCTTTCTTT
>NA|once|TRBJ1-4|TRBV12-5
CASGSVVWEGANEKLFF
TGTGCTAGTGGTAGCGTCGTGTGGGAAGGGGCTAATGAAAAACTGTTTTTT
>NA|NA|TRBJ1-5|TRBV24-1
CATSVGGGGQPQHF
TGTGCCACCAGTGTTGGTGGGGGCGGTCAGCCCCAGCATTTT
>NA|NA|TRBJ1-1|TRBV18
CASSPPVPVNTEAFF
TGTGCCAGCTCACCACCGGTCCCAGTGAACACTGAAGCTTTCTTT
>NA|NA|TRBJ2-2|TRBV2
CASQADRNTGELFF
TGTGCCAGCCAGGCGGACAGGAACACCGGGGAGCTGTTTTTT
>NA|NA|TRBJ2-7|TRBV2
CASFDRQPYEQYF
TGTGCCAGCTTCGACAGGCAACCCTACGAGCAGTACTTC
>TRBD1|NA|TRBJ2-5|TRBV10-3
CAISDPPRDRQETQYF
TGTGCCATCAGTGACCCTCCTCGGGACAGACAAGAGACCCAGTACTTC
>TRBD2|NA|TRBJ2-5|TRBV3-1/TRBV3-2
CASSQAIAGIFQETQYF
TGTGCCAGCAGCCAAGCCATAGCGGGGATATTCCAAGAGACCCAGTACTTC
>NA|few|TRBJ1-1|TRBV11-2
CASSFEWGVAEAFF
TGTGCCAGCAGCTTTGAGTGGGGGGTCGCTGAAGCTTTCTTT
>TRBD1|NA|TRBJ1-2|TRBV19
CASSSPTGEANYGYTF
TGTGCCAGTAGTTCACCGACAGGGGAGGCTAACTATGGCTACACCTTC
>NA|NA|TRBJ2-3|TRBV5-6
CASRRLDTQYF
TGTGCCAGCAGGAGGCTGGATACGCAGTATTTT
>TRBD1|few|TRBJ2-3|TRBV30
CAWTPGTATDTQYF
TGTGCCTGGACGCCCGGGACAGCCACAGATACGCAGTATTTT
>NA|NA|TRBJ2-1|TRBV24-1
CATSDRWSSYNEQFF
TGTGCCACCAGTGATAGATGGAGCTCCTACAATGAGCAGTTCTTC
>TRBD2|NA|TRBJ2-7|TRBV18
CASSPGLAGVPEQYF
TGTGCCAGCTCACCGGGACTAGCGGGTGTCCCCGAGCAGTACTTC
>NA|NA|TRBJ2-2|TRBV11-3
CASSPNTGELFF
TGTGCCAGCAGCCCTAACACCGGGGAGCTGTTTTTT
>NA|NA|TRBJ2-7|TRBV6-5
CASSYGHSYGYEQYF
TGTGCCAGCAGTTACGGTCATTCCTACGGCTACGAGCAGTACTTC
>NA|NA|TRBJ1-2|TRBV6-6
CASSYWTDANYGYTF
TGTGCCAGCAGTTACTGGACAGACGCTAACTATGGCTACACCTTC
>NA|NA|TRBJ2-1|TRBV5-4
CASRPRQDWILHEQFF
TGTGCCAGCCGACCTAGGCAGGACTGGATCCTCCATGAGCAGTTCTTC
>TRBD1|many|TRBJ1-4|TRBV2
CASSYRDSEKLFF
TGTGCCAGCAGTTATAGGGACAGTGAAAAACTGTTTTTT
>NA|NA|TRBJ1-5|TRBV29-1
CSVPGEGRAQHF
TGCAGCGTTCCTGGGGAGGGGCGGGCCCAGCATTTT
>NA|NA|TRBJ2-2|TRBV9
CASSVGRGATGELFF
TGTGCCAGCAGCGTAGGCAGGGGCGCTACCGGGGAGCTGTTTTTT
>NA|NA|TRBJ1-3|TRBV9
CASSVGQSGNTIYF
TGTGCCAGCAGCGTAGGGCAGTCTGGAAACACCATATATTTT
>TRBD2|NA|TRBJ2-3|TRBV27
CASSSLLLAGNRTDTQYF
TGTGCCAGCAGTTCTCTCCTCCTAGCGGGGAACCGCACAGATACGCAGTATTTT
>NA|NA|TRBJ2-2|TRBV7-9
CASSSQEGYSGELFF
TGTGCCAGCAGCTCCCAGGAGGGGTATTCCGGGGAGCTGTTTTTT
>NA|NA|TRBJ1-1|TRBV9
CASSSDSSEAFF
TGTGCCAGCAGCTCAGACTCTTCTGAAGCTTTCTTT
>NA|NA|TRBJ2-1|TRBV7-3
CASSPNSYNEQFF
TGTGCCAGCAGTCCTAACTCCTACAATGAGCAGTTCTTC
>NA|NA|TRBJ2-3|TRBV5-6
CASSLRGGGTDTQYF
TGTGCCAGCAGCCTCCGCGGCGGGGGCACCGATACGCAGTATTTT
>NA|NA|TRBJ1-1|TRBV30
CAWSGTLNTEAFF
TGTGCCTGGAGTGGTACTCTGAACACTGAAGCTTTCTTT
>TRBD1|NA|TRBJ2-1|TRBV9
CASGTGNMYNEQFF
TGTGCCAGCGGGACAGGGAATATGTACAATGAGCAGTTCTTC
>NA|NA|TRBJ1-5|TRBV7-2
CASADTPNQPQHF
TGTGCCAGCGCCGACACTCCTAATCAGCCCCAGCATTTT
>TRBD1|NA|TRBJ1-2|TRBV18
CASSPEGQPYGYTF
TGTGCCAGCTCGCCCGAGGGACAGCCCTATGGCTACACCTTC